This TCR beta chain appears in the sequencing data of a study of T cell repertoires in cytomegalovirus infection. Study as a whole: Signatures in public TCR beta sequences pointed to both CMV infection and matching HLA type.

Study results and limitations: Cumulative frequency (of public TCR beta family members) identified carriers of CMV plus the relevant HLA. The response measured ex vivo was dominated by TCR beta clonotypes (HLA-C-restricted and CMV-specific).

TCRdb reprocessed the reads with MiXCR, giving one entry per CDR3 protein. This sample has approximately 250,000 distinct CDR3 sequences, with roughly 6.5% found just once. This clonotype was recorded many times. What it binds is unknown. CDR3 size: 16 residues. The V gene's germline CDR1 is SGHTA and CDR2 FQGNSA. The J segment lost 7 bases and the V segment lost 0 bases, leaving 7 bases of the junction unmatched. The clonotype was recovered from a human donor in good health (CMV status not recorded). Some clones in this sample may be carry-over from other donors' samples. V usage is TRBV7-2 and J usage is TRBJ2-3, with 10 bases matching TRBD2. The sample comprised PBMCs. CDR3 amino acids: CASSLASSGGANTQYF. Here the CDR3 DNA reads TGTGCCAGCAGCTTAGCTAGCAGCGGGGGGGCTAATACGCAGTATTTT.